This paragraph reports one T cell receptor (beta chain). No antigen is known for it. No much larger clonotype is one base removed from it; base qualities were not supplied. This record belongs to a study of blood T cell repertoires in COVID-19 (dated by TCRdb to 2020 to 2022). Regarding the research as a whole: Collaborator samples came from the United States, Italy and Spain and covered acute and convalescent phases of COVID-19. A de-identified subject ID, COVID-19 status, age in years and sex were almost always included in the sample metadata. Where available, HLA class I and class II types were taken from metadata supplied by the sample provider and were not determined by assay-based typing. The dataset comprised deeply sampled blood TCRbeta repertoires from subjects exposed to, actively infected with, or recovered from COVID-19. The repertoires were released in a freely available public database meant as a resource for research on the immune response to SARS-CoV-2. Samples came from the ongoing ImmuneRACE study (first 160 participants) plus 1,254 subjects from 6 global collaborators. The prospective study material was composed of cDNA or gDNA derived from T cells, B-cell-depleted T cells, or PBMCs.

Overall study outcomes, separate from this receptor: Clinical and demographic metadata were provided uncurated, with the amount varying by source and participant.

The collaborating institutions used their own protocols to collect whole blood in K2EDTA tubes. For TCRbeta analysis, collaborator samples were shipped as frozen whole blood, as isolated PBMCs, or as DNA extracted from either sample type. TCRbeta CDR3 regions were amplified from genomic DNA by means of the immunoSEQ Assay, a bias-controlled multiplex PCR. From the authors' description of their analysis: Within the assay, amplification of reference gene primers was used to estimate how many nucleated cells each sample contained. To quantify the absolute abundance of each unique TCRbeta CDR3 rearrangement, sequence reads were collapsed and filtered. For each sample, productive Simpson clonality was calculated by taking the square root of Simpson's diversity index across productive rearrangements. TCRdb retrieved this table from immuneACCESS and kept in-frame rearrangements only. Not all clones are present; in checked studies, unresolved V genes account for under half, and no reason is known for the remainder. The V and J calls and clone size are taken from that table; D and trimming were inferred from the DNA. This sample has roughly 200,000 clones in its table, and about 93% of those were observed once. In total, the top ten clones hold 0.5% to 0.65% of the sample.

Inclusive of the bounding cysteine and phenylalanine, the CDR3 is 13 residues long. The retained sequence is limited to the CDR3, 39 bases, with the frame set at the first base. V and J lose 4 bases and 0 bases, and a span of 6 bases separates them. In the germline V gene (reference sequence), CDR1 corresponds to MNHEY and CDR2 to SMNVEV. This clonotype originated in a man over 45 with acute or convalescent COVID-19. Sequenced: peripheral blood. The sequence joins TRBV27 to TRBJ1-1; confidence is insufficient to name the D gene. The base sequence is TGTGCCAGCAGTTCCCATTTGAACACTGAAGCTTTCTTT. This is translated as CASSSHLNTEAFF.